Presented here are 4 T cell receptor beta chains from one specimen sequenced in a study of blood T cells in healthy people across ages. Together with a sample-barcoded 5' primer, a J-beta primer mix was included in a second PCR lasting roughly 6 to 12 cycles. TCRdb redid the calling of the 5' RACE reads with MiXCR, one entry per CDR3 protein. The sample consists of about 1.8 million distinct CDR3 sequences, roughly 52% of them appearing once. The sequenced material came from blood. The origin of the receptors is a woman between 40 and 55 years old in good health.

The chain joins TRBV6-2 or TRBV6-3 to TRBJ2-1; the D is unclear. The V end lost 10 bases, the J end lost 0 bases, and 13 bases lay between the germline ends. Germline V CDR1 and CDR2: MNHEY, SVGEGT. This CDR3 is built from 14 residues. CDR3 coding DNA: TGTGCCACATCCACCGGATACTCCTACAATGAGCAGTTCTTC. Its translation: CATSTGYSYNEQFF.

For the CDR3, the DNA is TGTGCCAGCAGCTTAGTAGGGCCTAGACAGGCTCAGTACTTC. Translating gives CASSLVGPRQAQYF. The chain combines TRBV7-2 with TRBJ2-4, with TRBD1 as a possible D gene (6 bases). Trimming cost V 1 base and J 12 bases, with 16 bases left between them. From germline, CDR1 is SGHTA and CDR2 FQGNSA. The length of the CDR3 is 14 residues.

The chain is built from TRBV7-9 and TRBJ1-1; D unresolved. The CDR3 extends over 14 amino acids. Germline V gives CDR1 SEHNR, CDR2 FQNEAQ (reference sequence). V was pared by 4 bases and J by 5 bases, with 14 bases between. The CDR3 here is CASSSRQGGTEAFF. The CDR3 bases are TGTGCCAGCAGCTCCAGGCAAGGAGGAACTGAAGCTTTCTTT.

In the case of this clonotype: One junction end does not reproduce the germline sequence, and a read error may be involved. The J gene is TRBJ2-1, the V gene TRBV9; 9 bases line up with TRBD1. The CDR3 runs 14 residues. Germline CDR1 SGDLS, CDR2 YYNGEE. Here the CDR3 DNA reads TGTGCCGGCAGCCCACGGGACAGGGTGAGTGAGCAGTTCTTC. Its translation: CAGSPRDRVSEQFF.